The 20 T cell receptor beta chains below all came from one sample that was sequenced in a study of OX40 agonist ivuxolimab in advanced cancers. TCRdb's copy holds only in-frame clones and misses some; the assay was immunoSEQ multiplex PCR. The sample comprises under 100,000 clones, just under 95% of which are singletons, and 0.55% to 0.75% rests with the top ten. Sequenced here: CD4+ or CD8+ T cells sorted from blood, sampled in a trial of the OX40 agonist ivuxolimab. The receptors were sampled from an adult with an advanced solid tumor such as melanoma, head and neck, liver or kidney cancer.

Details on this clone: An end of the junction differs from the germline gene, which may be a read error. The rearrangement joins TRBV7-7 to TRBJ2-5, with D tentatively TRBD2 (5 bases). The CDR3 length is 14 residues. Looked up from germline, CDR1 is SSHAT and CDR2 is FNYEAQ (reference sequence). In DNA form, the CDR3 reads TGTGCTAGCAGCCCTAGTATTTCGGGGGAGACCCAGTACTTC. The encoded protein is CASSPSISGETQYF.

In the case of this clone: The identical CDR3 is also encoded by other nucleotide sequences in the sample. V gene TRBV30 combines with J gene TRBJ2-7; no clear D. Deletions cut 2 bases from V and 4 bases from J, with 9 bases between. This CDR3 contains 12 residues. Germline CDR1 and CDR2: GTSNPN and SVGIG (reference sequence). The CDR3 sequence: CAWSLFLYEQYF. The CDR3, as DNA: TGTGCCTGGAGTCTCTTTCTTTACGAGCAGTACTTC.

The chain has TRBV19 and TRBJ2-5; D is unclear. The CDR3 runs 14 residues. Germline lookup yields CDR1 LNHDA and CDR2 SQIVND (reference sequence). Trimming cost V 2 bases and J 2 bases, with 9 bases left between them. The CDR3 is CASSIKPRQETQYF. The DNA for the CDR3 is TGTGCCAGTAGTATAAAGCCCCGGCAAGAGACCCAGTACTTC.

The chain employs TRBV6-5 and TRBJ2-5, with 14 bases lining up with TRBD2. There are 14 residues in the CDR3. Per germline, CDR1 MNHEY and CDR2 SVGAGI. With 10 bases clipped from V and 5 bases from J, the junction kept 6 bases outside the gene matches. The CDR3: CAIGTSGRRETQYF. The CDR3 DNA sequence: TGTGCCATCGGGACTAGCGGGAGACGCGAGACCCAGTACTTC.

This chain joins TRBV19 and TRBJ2-2; no definite D call. Trimming removed 5 bases at V and 2 bases at J, with 9 bases between. The CDR3 loop spans 14 amino acids. Germline V gene sequence: CDR1 LNHDA, CDR2 SQIVND (reference sequence). CDR3: CASSPDRNTGELFF. Here the CDR3 DNA reads TGTGCCAGTAGTCCGGACCGAAACACCGGGGAGCTGTTTTTT.

In this sample, this clone turned up once. The chain joins TRBV18 to TRBJ2-3, with TRBD2 matching over 13 bases. The CDR3 has 15 residues. Per the germline V gene, CDR1 is KGHSH and CDR2 is LQKENI. J lost 4 bases, V lost 6 bases, and 4 bases had no gene match. CDR3 nucleotides: TGTGCCAGCTCGGGGACTAGCGGGATATCAGATACGCAGTATTTT. Encoded protein: CASSGTSGISDTQYF.

This chain joins TRBV30 and TRBJ2-5; 7 nucleotides align to TRBD2. The CDR3 sequence is 15 residues long. The V segment lost 4 bases and the J segment 4 bases; nucleotides outside the gene matches: 12. Germline CDR1 is GTSNPN and CDR2 is SVGIG (reference sequence). The CDR3 sequence: CAWMRTSFLRETQYF. The CDR3 DNA follows: TGTGCCTGGATGCGGACTAGTTTTCTCCGAGAGACCCAGTACTTC.

The chain carries TRBV19 and TRBJ1-5, with 7 bases fitting TRBD1. Germline CDR1 reads LNHDA; CDR2 reads SQIVND (reference sequence). The ends lost 3 bases at V and 4 bases at J; junction bases unmatched: 6. This CDR3 spans 15 amino acids. The CDR3 coding sequence is TGTGCCAGTAGTATTGCCAGGGGGGAAAATCAGCCCCAGCATTTT. This encodes CASSIARGENQPQHF. The full variable domain, its missing parts supplied by reference TRBV19 and TRBJ1-5, is DGGITQSPKYLFRKEGQNVTLSCEQNLNHDAMYWYRQDPGQGLRLIYYSQIVNDFQKGDIAEGYSVSREKKESFPLTVTSAQKNPTAFYLCASSIARGENQPQHFGDGTRLSIL.

Comment on this clone: The sample carries other DNA sequences with the same CDR3. The rearrangement joins TRBV6-5 to TRBJ1-5; 10 bases match TRBD1. From germline, CDR1 is MNHEY and CDR2 SVGAGI. V gave up 6 bases and J gave up 4 bases; unmatched junction bases: 3. This CDR3 contains 14 residues. The CDR3 loop reads CASSRDRGNQPQHF. As DNA, the CDR3 is TGTGCCAGCAGCCGGGACAGGGGAAATCAGCCCCAGCATTTT.

The gene calls are TRBV6-1 and TRBJ1-1; 7 positions match TRBD1. Trimming took 6 bases from V and 3 from J; bases not matched to a gene: 7. This CDR3 contains 14 residues. The V gene's germline CDR1 is MNHNS and CDR2 SASEGT. The CDR3 reads CASRRDSLDTEAFF. Written as DNA, the CDR3 is TGTGCCAGCAGGCGGGACAGTTTGGACACTGAAGCTTTCTTT.

This sequence joins TRBV19 and TRBJ2-5; 7 bases align to TRBD1. The CDR3 is made up of 16 amino acids. Germline assignment: CDR1 LNHDA and CDR2 SQIVND (reference sequence). J was trimmed by 2 bases and V by 4 bases; bases with no gene match: 10. The CDR3 region is CASSKRQGRGQETQYF. The CDR3 DNA follows: TGTGCCAGTAGTAAAAGACAGGGACGGGGTCAAGAGACCCAGTACTTC. The full variable domain, completed using reference TRBV19 and TRBJ2-5, is DGGITQSPKYLFRKEGQNVTLSCEQNLNHDAMYWYRQDPGQGLRLIYYSQIVNDFQKGDIAEGYSVSREKKESFPLTVTSAQKNPTAFYLCASSKRQGRGQETQYFGPGTRLLVL.

V is TRBV10-2 and J is TRBJ2-1; D possibly corresponds to TRBD2 (5 bases). CDR3 size: 15 residues. V was pared by 2 bases and J by 1 base, with 9 bases between. Germline CDR1 and CDR2: WSHSY and SAAADI. The CDR3 nucleotides are TGCGCCAGCAGTGAGGACGGGAATTCCTACAATGAGCAGTTCTTC. Encoded protein: CASSEDGNSYNEQFF.

The chain recombines TRBV10-1 with TRBJ2-2, with 12 positions matching TRBD2. The V gene end was trimmed by 3 bases and the J gene end by 5 bases; junction bases not matched to a gene: 4. The germline gives CDR1 WNHNN, CDR2 SYGVQD (reference sequence). CDR3 length: 16 residues. The CDR3 loop reads CASSELLAGGTGELFF. DNA of the CDR3: TGCGCCAGCAGTGAACTACTAGCGGGGGGAACCGGGGAGCTGTTTTTT.

Details on this clone: At one boundary the junction diverges from the germline segment, which might be a read error. The gene calls are TRBV7-7 and TRBJ2-3, with D possibly being TRBD2 (5 bases). There are 15 residues in the CDR3. Germline loops: CDR1 SSHAT, CDR2 FNYEAQ (reference sequence). CDR3 protein: CASSPGFGLTDTQYF. The DNA of the CDR3 is TGTGCTAGCAGTCCGGGTTTCGGACTCACAGATACGCAGTATTTT.

This clone was observed a single time. The rearrangement links TRBV6-4 to TRBJ2-7, with 11 bases fitting TRBD1. V lost 7 bases, J lost 0 bases, and 5 bases stayed unmatched. Germline V gives CDR1 MRHNA, CDR2 SNTAGT. CDR3 length: 15 residues. The CDR3 DNA follows: TGTGCCAGCATCCCTGGACAGGGGGCCTCCTACGAGCAGTACTTC. Translation: CASIPGQGASYEQYF.

Written as DNA, the CDR3 is TGTGCCAGCAGCCCCCATTCGGGCGGGGGGCTTTTCGATGAGCAGTTCTTC. Encoded protein: CASSPHSGGGLFDEQFF. The chain has TRBV9 and TRBJ2-1, with 8 bases matching TRBD2. The length of the CDR3 is 17 residues. Germline CDR1 reads SGDLS; CDR2 reads YYNGEE. Trimming cost V 4 bases and J 8 bases; bases outside gene matches: 17.

V gene TRBV5-1 combines with J gene TRBJ2-1, with 7 bases aligning to TRBD2. This CDR3 spans 14 amino acids. The V gene's germline CDR1 is SGHRS and CDR2 YFSETQ. V shed 3 bases and J 11 bases; nucleotides not matched to a gene: 11. CDR3 sequence reads: CASSWGEGGAQQFF. CDR3 nucleotide sequence: TGCGCCAGCAGCTGGGGGGAGGGCGGGGCCCAGCAGTTCTTC.

The chain recombines TRBV5-1 with TRBJ2-7, with 14 bases that match TRBD2. Germline-derived CDR1 and CDR2 are SGHRS and YFSETQ. V lost 0 bases, J lost 3 bases, and 2 bases stayed unmatched. CDR3 length: 16 residues. The CDR3 spells CASSLAGLAGDYEQYF. CDR3 DNA sequence: TGCGCCAGCAGCTTGGCGGGACTAGCGGGAGACTACGAGCAGTACTTC.

The CDR3 region has the DNA TGTGCCACCAGCAGAGACAGGGTTGTTGAAAAACTGTTTTTT. Translating it yields CATSRDRVVEKLFF. The rearrangement joins TRBV15 to TRBJ1-4; maybe TRBD1 (5 bases). The CDR3 consists of 14 residues. V gave up 0 bases and J gave up 7 bases, with 9 bases separating them. Germline V gene lookup returns CDR1 LNHNV and CDR2 YYDKDF (reference sequence).

This chain links TRBV7-3 with TRBJ2-5; 7 bases match TRBD2. V lost 6 bases to trimming and J lost 5 bases; unmatched junction nucleotides: 6. Germline V lookup: CDR1 SGHTA, CDR2 FQGTGA. This CDR3 contains 13 residues. CDR3 region: CASSPAGTETQYF. CDR3 in DNA: TGTGCCAGCAGTCCAGCGGGGACGGAGACCCAGTACTTC. The full variable domain, with the rest looked up from reference TRBV7-3 and TRBJ2-5, is GAGVSQTPSNKVTEKGKYVELRCDPISGHTALYWYRQSLGQGPEFLIYFQGTGAADDSGLPNDRFFAVRPEGSVSTLKIQRTERGDSAVYLCASSPAGTETQYFGPGTRLLVL.